This T cell receptor (beta chain) was identified in a study of PD-1 blockade in classical Hodgkin lymphoma. There was relapse after autologous stem cell transplantation in every patient, and there was variation in brentuximab vedotin exposure. Worth noting for this clone: Its antigen is unknown.

Assay: immunoSEQ multiplex PCR; the TCRdb copy retains only in-frame clones and omits some. There are 75,000 to 100,000 clones in the sample; around 81% occur only once, and roughly 16% lies in the top ten. Whole-study findings and limits: Unlike CD8+ TCR diversity, which did not rise significantly by C4D1, CD4+ TCR diversity did. Complete responders' diversity at baseline resembled that of newly diagnosed patients.

Losses at the gene ends were 2 bases for V and 11 bases for J; bases not matched to a gene: 3. This CDR3 spans 13 amino acids. Per germline, CDR1 MNHNY and CDR2 SVGAGI (reference sequence). J is TRBJ2-1 and V is TRBV6-6; TRBD1 matches at 10 bases. This specimen was peripheral blood mononuclear cells (PBMCs), taken before the second cycle of nivolumab. This clonotype originated in a human donor with classical Hodgkin lymphoma. DNA of the CDR3: TGTGCCAGCAGTTACACGACAGGGGGCCAGCAGTTCTTC. Translating gives CASSYTTGGQQFF.